These 18 T cell receptor beta chains were sequenced from one sample in a study. TCRdb re-called the 5' RACE reads through MiXCR, storing one row per CDR3 protein. The sample lists some 8,400 distinct CDR3 sequences; about a quarter were seen once. Sequenced sample: naive CD4+ T cells sorted from a lymph node. As to subset: naive CD4+ T cells, CD4+CD45RA+CD25-. The origin of the receptors is a female donor with breast cancer.

The rearrangement uses TRBV5-5 and TRBJ2-1; TRBD2 might be the D (5 bases). V was clipped by 4 bases and J by 9 bases, with 11 bases between them. This CDR3 contains 12 residues. Germline CDR1 reads SGHKS; CDR2 reads YYEKEE (reference sequence). The CDR3 here is CASSHGSSEQFF. In nucleotides, the CDR3 is TGTGCCAGCAGCCATGGGAGCTCTGAGCAGTTCTTC.

Sample share makes this clonotype medium-sized (0.01 to 0.1%). The rearrangement links TRBV7-9 to TRBJ2-1; D not resolved. The CDR3 contains 16 residues. Looked up from germline, CDR1 is SEHNR and CDR2 is FQNEAQ (reference sequence). Trimming stripped 1 base from V and 0 bases from J, with 10 bases between. The CDR3 here is CASSLVIGISYNEQFF. The CDR3 nucleotides are TGTGCCAGCAGCTTAGTGATAGGGATCTCCTACAATGAGCAGTTCTTC. Full variable domain (rest looked up from reference TRBV7-9 and TRBJ2-1): DTGVSQNPRHKITKRGQNVTFRCDPISEHNRLYWYRQTLGQGPEFLTYFQNEAQLEKSRLLSDRFSAERPKGSFSTLEIQRTEQGDSAMYLCASSLVIGISYNEQFFGPGTRLTVL.

This clonotype was detected many times. The chain combines TRBV2 with TRBJ2-1; 9 nucleotides match TRBD2. This CDR3 has 16 residues. The germline V gene has CDR1 SNHLY and CDR2 FYNNEI. J gave up 4 bases and V 4 bases, and 8 bases lay outside the gene matches. DNA of the CDR3: TGTGCCAGCAGTGGGTCCGTTGCGGGAGGGTACAATGAGCAGTTCTTC. This encodes CASSGSVAGGYNEQFF. Full variable domain (remainder filled in from reference TRBV2 and TRBJ2-1): EPEVTQTPSHQVTQMGQEVILRCVPISNHLYFYWYRQILGQKVEFLVSFYNNEISEKSEIFDDQFSVERPDGSNFTLKIRSTKLEDSAMYFCASSGSVAGGYNEQFFGPGTRLTVL.

By its share, this clonotype is large. Written as DNA, the CDR3 is TGTGCCAGCAGTCAACAGGATTATAATTCACCCCTCCACTTT. Its translation is CASSQQDYNSPLHF. The J gene is TRBJ1-6, the V gene TRBV12-3 or TRBV12-4, with TRBD1 as a possible D gene (5 bases). Trimming cost V 5 bases and J 4 bases, with 9 bases left between them. CDR3 length: 14 residues.

Worth noting for this clonotype: One junction end does not reproduce the germline sequence, and a read error may be involved. V usage is TRBV4-1 and J usage is TRBJ1-1; D gene ambiguous. The CDR3 covers 14 residues. CDR1 MGHRA and CDR2 YSYEKL come from the germline V gene. CDR3 protein: CASIQASALAEAFF. The DNA for the CDR3 is TGCGCCAGCATCCAAGCTTCCGCACTTGCTGAAGCTTTCTTT.

This clonotype has a count of ten or more. This chain links TRBV9 with TRBJ2-7; perhaps TRBD1 as D (6 bases). CDR1 is SGDLS, CDR2 YYNGEE, per germline. This CDR3 has 14 amino acids. Trimming shortened V by 3 bases and J by 4 bases, and 14 bases separated the two germline ends. CDR3 residues: CASSGTPQGYEQYF. As DNA, the CDR3 is TGTGCCAGCAGCGGTACACCCCAGGGGTACGAGCAGTACTTC.

This clonotype occurred many times. The CDR3 DNA sequence: TGCGCCAGCAGTCCTGGACACTATTACTACGAGCAGTACTTC. Encoded protein: CASSPGHYYYEQYF. The chain joins TRBV10-2 to TRBJ2-7; TRBD1 is a possible D gene (5 bases). The CDR3 runs to 14 residues. Germline CDR1 is WSHSY and CDR2 is SAAADI. The V end was cut by 5 bases, the J end by 3 bases, with 14 bases between.

For this clonotype: The missing conserved phenylalanine or tryptophan at the end of this CDR3 makes a read error likely. The V call is TRBV6-4, the J call TRBJ2-1, with TRBD2 identical over 11 bases. The CDR3 is made up of 15 amino acids. Germline CDR1 reads MRHNA; CDR2 reads SNTAGT. The CDR3 spells CASSQTSGGYNEQFL. As DNA, the CDR3 is TGTGCCAGCAGCCAAACTAGCGGGGGTTACAATGAACAGTTCCTC.

A word on this clonotype: The junction does not match germline at one end; this may be a read error. The chain carries TRBV5-1 and TRBJ1-5; 8 bases map to TRBD1. The CDR3 sequence is 14 residues long. The germline V gene encodes CDR1 SGHRS and CDR2 YFSETQ. In nucleotides, the CDR3 is TGCGCCAGCAGATTGGGGACAGGCGATCAGCCCCAGCATTTT. It yields the protein CASRLGTGDQPQHF.

Notes on this clonotype: This may come from a read error, since a much larger clone is one base off. The J gene is TRBJ2-7, the V gene TRBV6-1, with TRBD1 matching 9 bases. This CDR3 contains 12 residues. The V gene end was trimmed by 7 bases and the J gene end by 9 bases; junction bases not matched to a gene: 7. Germline CDR1 is MNHNS and CDR2 is SASEGT. The CDR3 nucleotides read TGTGCCAGCACCCGGACAGGGGACGGGCAGTACTTC. It is translated as CASTRTGDGQYF.

In its sample, this clonotype ranks as medium-sized. The chain combines TRBV12-3 or TRBV12-4 with TRBJ2-1; 7 nucleotides line up with TRBD2. Losses at the gene ends were 7 bases for V and 0 bases for J; bases not matched to a gene: 21. The CDR3 is made up of 20 amino acids. CDR3: CASTTSRDSRAGSSYNEQFF. For the CDR3, the DNA is TGTGCCAGCACCACGAGCAGGGACTCCCGAGCGGGAAGCTCCTACAATGAGCAGTTCTTC.

This clonotype has only a few counts. This may come from a read error, since a much larger clone is one base off. Here the CDR3 reads CSARADQRPSF. The CDR3 bases are TGCAGTGCTAGAGCTGACCAACGGCCGTCCTTC. The genes are TRBV20-1 and TRBJ2-5; D remains ambiguous. Per germline, CDR1 DFQATT and CDR2 SNEGSKA (reference sequence). This CDR3 spans 11 amino acids.

By frequency in the sample, this clonotype is medium-sized. This chain links TRBV19 with TRBJ2-2; D is unresolved. The CDR3 has 13 amino acids. The V and J ends lost 5 bases and 3 bases respectively, with 7 bases between them. Germline CDR1 reads LNHDA; CDR2 reads SQIVND (reference sequence). CDR3 region: CASSRSYTGELFF. As DNA, the CDR3 is TGTGCCAGTAGTCGCAGTTACACCGGGGAGCTGTTTTTT.

By proportion, this clonotype is medium-sized. The chain has TRBV20-1 and TRBJ2-2; perhaps TRBD1 as D (5 bases). CDR1 is DFQATT, CDR2 SNEGSKA, per germline (reference sequence). The CDR3 totals 15 residues. V was shortened by 0 bases and J by 4 bases, with 12 bases between the two germline ends. The chain's CDR3 is CSARDNRLSTGELFF. For the CDR3, the DNA is TGCAGTGCTAGAGATAACAGGCTCTCCACCGGGGAGCTGTTTTTT.

The chain carries TRBV20-1 and TRBJ1-6; the match to TRBD1 covers 8 bases. This CDR3 contains 13 residues. Germline CDR1 is DFQATT and CDR2 is SNEGSKA (reference sequence). V dropped 6 bases and J dropped 10; count of bases not matched to a gene: 8. The DNA of the CDR3 is TGCAGTGCCCAATCAGGGGGCCGATCACCCCTCCACTTT. Its protein product is CSAQSGGRSPLHF.

This clonotype is medium-sized (0.01 to 0.1%) by share. This chain uses TRBV7-3 with TRBJ2-2; TRBD2 matches 9 bases. The trim removed 7 bases at V and 4 bases at J, leaving 1 base unmatched. The CDR3 runs to 13 residues. Germline loops: CDR1 SGHTA, CDR2 FQGTGA. The CDR3 loop reads CASKAGGTGELFF. The CDR3 coding sequence is TGTGCCAGCAAAGCGGGAGGCACCGGGGAGCTGTTTTTT.

By share of the sample, this clonotype is large. The rearrangement uses TRBV29-1 and TRBJ1-1, with 7 nucleotides matching TRBD1. The V gene's germline CDR1 is SQVTM and CDR2 ANQGSEA. This CDR3 is 12 amino acids long. J lost 1 base, V lost 8 bases, and 4 bases had no gene match. CDR3 sequence (DNA): TGCAGCTTTCGGACAGGGAACACTGAAGCTTTCTTT. Amino acids: CSFRTGNTEAFF.

This clonotype was recorded a few times. This chain links TRBV7-3 with TRBJ2-5; TRBD2 matches at 10 bases. In germline, CDR1 is SGHTA, CDR2 FQGTGA. This CDR3 has 15 residues. Trimming cost V 5 bases and J 5 bases; bases outside gene matches: 8. The CDR3 sequence: CASSPTSGVQETQYF. The CDR3 DNA reads TGTGCCAGCAGCCCAACTAGCGGGGTTCAGGAGACCCAGTACTTC.